This T cell receptor (beta chain) was obtained from a study of radiation and T cells in renal cell carcinoma. Described time point: baseline pretreatment blood. The treatment: 15 Gy SBRT to primary tumor, nephrectomy 4 weeks later. After SBRT, blood was collected at 2 and 4 weeks, plus baseline. Clones were sequenced by immunoSEQ multiplex PCR, and TCRdb holds only the in-frame ones, with some missing. The sample contains 150,000 or so clones, roughly 88% of which appear only once. This clone occurred once. As yet, its antigen is unknown. Findings and caveats of the study: No pretreatment tumor biopsies were available for baseline clonotypes.

Germline lookup yields CDR1 SGHRS and CDR2 YFSETQ. The CDR3 consists of 14 residues. The V and J ends lost 3 bases and 5 bases, in that order; junction bases with no gene match: 7. The sample in question was blood, obtained from a patient whose treatment included radiotherapy and nephrectomy. This rearrangement joins TRBV5-1 to TRBJ2-7; 8 nucleotides line up with TRBD1. This TCR came from a woman in her forties or fifties with renal cell carcinoma. The chain's CDR3 is CASSSGQGRDEQYF. The CDR3 coding sequence is TGCGCCAGCAGCTCCGGACAGGGCCGGGACGAGCAGTACTTC.